This entry lists 25 T cell receptor beta chains sequenced from one sample in a study of T cell repertoires in cytomegalovirus infection. Via MiXCR, TCRdb re-called the reads, giving one row per CDR3 protein. The table has fewer than 1,000,000 distinct CDR3 sequences, about 33% seen once; the top ten hold around 15%. These TCRs are of unknown antigen specificity. The sequenced sample was cultured CD8+ T cells from PBMCs, obtained from culture after CMV antigen stimulation. The receptors come from a human donor in good health (CMV status not recorded). Some clones in this sample may be carry-over from other donors' samples.

This clonotype was seen a few times. The chain carries TRBV2 and TRBJ2-7; D may match TRBD1 or TRBD2 (6 bases each). Trimming took 7 bases from V and 7 from J, leaving 17 bases between them. The germline CDR1 and CDR2 sequences are SNHLY and FYNNEI. The CDR3 contains 13 residues. The CDR3 sequence: CASNGGLYPEQYF. CDR3 DNA sequence: TGTGCCAGCAATGGGGGGCTTTATCCGGAGCAGTACTTC.

This clonotype was detected ten times or more. The rearrangement links TRBV7-9 to TRBJ2-5; D might be TRBD2 (5 bases). The CDR3 consists of 12 residues. Germline-derived CDR1 and CDR2 are SEHNR and FQNEAQ (reference sequence). Trimming took 5 bases from V and 5 from J, leaving 9 bases between them. Here the CDR3 DNA reads TGTGCCAGCAGCGAGGGCGGGGAGACCCAGTACTTC. Residues: CASSEGGETQYF.

This clonotype was seen a few times. CDR3 nucleotides: TGTGCCAGCAGCTTAGCGGCTAGCTCTAACAATGAGCAGTTCTTC. It is translated as CASSLAASSNNEQFF. This sequence joins TRBV7-9 and TRBJ2-1, with TRBD2 as a possible D gene (5 bases). The V end lost 0 bases, the J end lost 5 bases, and 11 bases lay between the germline ends. Germline CDR1 is SEHNR and CDR2 is FQNEAQ (reference sequence). The CDR3 has 15 residues. The entire variable domain, with the rest obtained from reference TRBV7-9 and TRBJ2-1, is as follows: DTGVSQNPRHKITKRGQNVTFRCDPISEHNRLYWYRQTLGQGPEFLTYFQNEAQLEKSRLLSDRFSAERPKGSFSTLEIQRTEQGDSAMYLCASSLAASSNNEQFFGPGTRLTVL.

V is TRBV6-5 and J is TRBJ1-2; D is perhaps TRBD1 (6 bases). Germline V gives CDR1 MNHEY, CDR2 SVGAGI. The CDR3 covers 17 residues. V lost 0 bases and J lost 0, with 14 bases in between. Here the CDR3 reads CASSYSRGRHPNYGYTF. In DNA form, the CDR3 reads TGTGCCAGCAGTTACTCCAGGGGCAGACACCCTAACTATGGCTACACCTTC.

V is TRBV25-1 and J is TRBJ1-2; D gene uncertain. Trimming removed 2 bases from V and 0 bases from J, with 13 bases in between. Germline CDR1 and CDR2: MGHDK and SYGVNS. The CDR3 has 16 residues. CDR3 nucleotide sequence: TGTGCCAGCAGTGAAGTGGTGGACCAAGCTAACTATGGCTACACCTTC. This encodes CASSEVVDQANYGYTF.

J is TRBJ2-5 and V is TRBV7-9; D possibly corresponds to TRBD1 (8 bases). Germline V gives CDR1 SEHNR, CDR2 FQNEAQ (reference sequence). CDR3 size: 17 residues. Trimming pared 0 bases from V and 3 bases from J, leaving 17 bases between. The CDR3 protein is CASSLALRQGTKETQYF. CDR3 sequence (DNA): TGTGCCAGCAGCTTAGCGCTTAGACAGGGGACTAAAGAGACCCAGTACTTC.

The V gene is TRBV28, the J gene TRBJ2-5, with 15 bases that match TRBD2. Germline CDR1 and CDR2: MDHEN and SYDVKM. V gave up 8 bases and J gave up 4 bases; unmatched junction bases: 11. This CDR3 has 17 amino acids. CDR3: CASRPRTSGGALETQYF. The CDR3 nucleotides read TGTGCCAGCCGTCCCCGGACTAGCGGGGGGGCCCTAGAGACCCAGTACTTC.

This clonotype was found a few times. This rearrangement joins TRBV6-5 to TRBJ2-2; D is possibly TRBD2 (6 bases). The CDR3 covers 17 residues. Between the trimmed V and J ends, which lost 4 bases and 5 bases, there was a span of 20 bases. CDR1 is MNHEY, CDR2 SVGAGI, per germline. The CDR3 DNA is TGTGCCAGCAGTTGGACTTCGGGGGAGGAAGGTACCGGGGAGCTGTTTTTT. Its translation is CASSWTSGEEGTGELFF.

The V call is TRBV7-9, the J call TRBJ1-4, with 7 bases lining up with TRBD1. From germline, CDR1 is SEHNR and CDR2 FQNEAQ (reference sequence). The CDR3 is 16 residues long. The ends lost 5 bases at V and 7 bases at J; junction bases unmatched: 13. CDR3 DNA sequence: TGTGCCAGCAGCCGAGATGGACAGGCGGAGAGTGAAAAACTGTTTTTT. Translated, it gives CASSRDGQAESEKLFF.

This clonotype was observed a handful of times. This chain connects TRBV6-2 or TRBV6-3 to TRBJ1-2; D is undetermined. Trimming took off 2 bases at V and 1 base at J, with 11 bases between the two ends. The CDR3 runs 15 residues. Per the germline V gene, CDR1 is MNHEY and CDR2 is SVGEGT. CDR3 in amino acids: CASSYEAGGNYGYTF. The CDR3 region has the DNA TGTGCCAGCAGTTACGAGGCAGGCGGTAACTATGGCTACACCTTC.

The rearrangement joins TRBV6-2 or TRBV6-3 to TRBJ1-2; D unclear. Looked up from germline, CDR1 is MNHEY and CDR2 is SVGEGT. Trimming pared 7 bases from V and 6 bases from J, leaving 15 bases between. This CDR3 comprises 13 residues. The CDR3 sequence: CASTLAGKNGYTF. The CDR3 nucleotides read TGTGCCAGCACCTTAGCGGGGAAGAATGGCTACACCTTC.

The rearrangement links TRBV12-3 or TRBV12-4 to TRBJ1-2; maybe TRBD1 (5 bases). V shed 7 bases and J shed 8 bases, with 17 bases lying between them. This CDR3 contains 13 residues. The chain's CDR3 is CASTLGGFVGYTF. The CDR3 DNA is TGTGCCAGCACCTTGGGGGGTTTTGTGGGCTACACCTTC.

This clonotype was counted a few times. The genes are TRBV7-3 and TRBJ2-2; 10 nucleotides agree with TRBD2. Per germline, CDR1 SGHTA and CDR2 FQGTGA. This CDR3 is built from 15 residues. Trimming removed 3 bases from V and 3 bases from J; junction bases left unmatched: 1. This CDR3 reads CASSLSGGDTGELFF. Here the CDR3 DNA reads TGTGCCAGCAGCTTGAGCGGGGGGGACACCGGGGAGCTGTTTTTT.

With respect to this clonotype: The germline gene is not matched at one end of the junction; a read error may be the cause. V usage is TRBV7-8 and J usage is TRBJ2-1; D gene uncertain. CDR1 is SGHVS and CDR2 is FQNEAQ in the germline V gene. CDR3 length: 12 residues. Here the CDR3 DNA reads TGTGCTAGCAGCTTCGGGTCTTTGGAGCAGTTCTTC. Translation gives CASSFGSLEQFF.

This clonotype turned up a few times. This chain joins TRBV15 and TRBJ2-7; the match to TRBD1 covers 9 bases. Trimming took 0 bases from V and 3 from J; bases not matched to a gene: 6. Germline CDR1 LNHNV, CDR2 YYDKDF (reference sequence). CDR3 size: 16 residues. The CDR3 protein is CATSRDFRDRVYEQYF. CDR3 sequence (DNA): TGTGCCACCAGCAGAGACTTCCGGGACAGGGTCTACGAGCAGTACTTC.

Points on this clonotype: At one of its ends the junction is not consistent with the germline gene, which may arise from a read error. This chain's CDR3 is CVSGLGRDIQETQYF. The CDR3, as DNA: TGTGTTAGTGGTTTGGGACGGGACATCCAAGAGACCCAGTACTTC. The gene calls are TRBV12-5 and TRBJ2-5, with D perhaps matching TRBD1 (6 bases). The CDR3 is 15 amino acids. CDR1 is LGHNT and CDR2 is FRNRAP in the germline V gene.

The gene calls are TRBV28 and TRBJ1-5; a possible D gene is TRBD1 (5 bases). CDR3 size: 16 residues. V shed 7 bases and J shed 0 bases, with 16 bases lying between them. In germline, CDR1 is MDHEN, CDR2 SYDVKM. DNA of the CDR3: TGTGCCAGCATGGAGACAGAGATTCTTAGCAATCAGCCCCAGCATTTT. Amino acid sequence: CASMETEILSNQPQHF.

The table lists this clonotype with many counts. V gene TRBV7-9 combines with J gene TRBJ2-1, with 9 positions matching TRBD2. The length of the CDR3 is 16 residues. CDR1 and CDR2 from the germline V gene are SEHNR and FQNEAQ (reference sequence). The V gene end was trimmed by 6 bases and the J gene end by 9 bases; junction bases not matched to a gene: 15. CDR3 residues: CASRYSGGLLRGEQFF. The CDR3, as DNA: TGTGCCAGCAGATATAGCGGGGGCCTCCTCAGGGGTGAGCAGTTCTTC.

In this sample, this clonotype turned up a few times. This chain connects TRBV4-1 to TRBJ2-2, with D perhaps matching TRBD1 (6 bases). Trimming shortened V by 0 bases and J by 4 bases, and 9 bases separated the two germline ends. The CDR3 runs to 15 residues. From germline, CDR1 is MGHRA and CDR2 YSYEKL. The CDR3 bases are TGCGCCAGCAGCCAAGAACAGGGTGGCACCGGGGAGCTGTTTTTT. Translated: CASSQEQGGTGELFF.

The chain couples TRBV4-3 to TRBJ1-5; D perhaps matches TRBD1 (5 bases). The CDR3 loop spans 15 amino acids. Trimming pared 0 bases from V and 3 bases from J, leaving 9 bases between. Germline V gene lookup returns CDR1 LGHNA and CDR2 YSLEER. This chain's CDR3 is CASSQDWDPNQPQHF. DNA for the CDR3: TGCGCCAGCAGCCAAGATTGGGACCCCAATCAGCCCCAGCATTTT.

The chain joins TRBV27 to TRBJ2-6; 10 bases map to TRBD1. The CDR3 loop spans 17 amino acids. Trimming took 6 bases from V and 4 from J; bases not matched to a gene: 9. Germline CDR1 MNHEY, CDR2 SMNVEV (reference sequence). CDR3 DNA sequence: TGTGCCAGCAGCCGAACCGGGACAGGGGCCGGGGCCAACGTCCTGACTTTC. Protein: CASSRTGTGAGANVLTF.

CDR3 protein: CASSLGYAEFYEQYF. In DNA form, the CDR3 reads TGTGCCAGCAGCTTAGGATACGCGGAATTCTACGAGCAGTACTTC. The chain has TRBV7-9 and TRBJ2-7; D not certain. Germline loops: CDR1 SEHNR, CDR2 FQNEAQ (reference sequence). The V end lost 1 base, the J end lost 3 bases, and 13 bases lay between the germline ends. This CDR3 contains 15 residues.

The chain recombines TRBV27 with TRBJ2-2; D is undetermined. Trimming took off 5 bases at V and 1 base at J, with 11 bases between the two ends. Germline assignment: CDR1 MNHEY and CDR2 SMNVEV (reference sequence). The CDR3 has 15 amino acids. CDR3 amino acids: CASSLYSGNTGELFF. The DNA of the CDR3 is TGTGCCAGCAGTCTCTACTCGGGGAACACCGGGGAGCTGTTTTTT.

There are a few counts of this clonotype. The rearrangement links TRBV7-2 to TRBJ1-1; D is undetermined. The CDR3 runs 14 residues. Germline V CDR1 and CDR2: SGHTA, FQGNSA. V dropped 3 bases and J dropped 6 bases, with 14 bases sitting between them. The CDR3 DNA is TGTGCCAGCAGCTTGGCCCTCCTCGGGGCTGAAGCTTTCTTT. Translating gives CASSLALLGAEAFF.

The V call is TRBV7-3, the J call TRBJ1-5; 10 nucleotides align to TRBD1. The CDR3 sequence is 17 residues long. Germline V lookup: CDR1 SGHTA, CDR2 FQGTGA. V trimming: 3 bases; J trimming: 3 bases; junction bases outside the gene matches: 8. In nucleotides, the CDR3 is TGTGCCAGCAGCTTCAATCCGGGACAGGGGAACAATCAGCCCCAGCATTTT. Protein product: CASSFNPGQGNNQPQHF.